This entry concerns a single T cell receptor beta chain. The record originates from a study of blood T cell repertoires in COVID-19. The CDR3 consists of 15 residues. Germline CDR1 SGHVS, CDR2 FQNEAQ. V lost 1 base and J lost 1; bases outside the gene matches: 3. Sequencing used immunoSEQ multiplex PCR; TCRdb keeps in-frame clones, though not all of them. This sample has roughly 180,000 clones; more than 80% occur once, and the top ten carry 6.2%. The chain joins TRBV7-8 to TRBJ1-2; 7 nucleotides match TRBD1. The material sequenced was PBMCs or T cells enriched from blood (not recorded which). The source is a man in his forties or fifties who had recovered from COVID-19. In nucleotides, the CDR3 is TGTGCCAGCAGCTTAGGAGGGGGCTTTAACTATGGCTACACCTTC. Amino acid sequence: CASSLGGGFNYGYTF.